Listed below are T cell receptor beta chains from one sample, sequenced in a study of radiation and T cells in renal cell carcinoma. Using immunoSEQ multiplex PCR, the repertoire was profiled, and TCRdb retains in-frame clones only, with some absent. The sample lists 70,000 to 100,000 clones, 70% to 85% occurring once. The sequencing here drew on blood, taken from a patient whose treatment included radiotherapy and nephrectomy. The receptors were sampled from a man aged 60 to 75 with renal cell carcinoma. The CDR3 runs from the conserved cysteine through the conserved F or W. The D gene is left open where the match is weak. The size of a clone is reported for some rows only, either as once, few or many, or as a class for expanded clones.

v_call	j_call	d_call	clone_size	cdr3_aa	cdr3_nt
TRBV19	TRBJ2-3	.	.	CASSIWASTDTQYF	TGTGCCAGTAGTATTTGGGCTAGCACAGATACGCAGTATTTT
TRBV7-2	TRBJ2-2	.	.	CASSLDVRTGELFF	TGTGCCAGCAGCTTAGATGTCCGCACCGGGGAGCTGTTTTTT
TRBV5-1	TRBJ2-7	TRBD2	.	CASSLTGGPYEQYF	TGCGCCAGCAGCTTGACGGGAGGCCCCTACGAGCAGTACTTC
TRBV28	TRBJ2-1	TRBD1	.	CASSGDREFYNEQFF	TGTGCCAGCAGTGGAGACAGGGAGTTTTACAATGAGCAGTTCTTC
TRBV7-6	TRBJ2-2	TRBD2	.	CASSGTIRTGELFF	TGTGCCAGCTCCGGGACTATAAGGACCGGGGAGCTGTTTTTT
TRBV6-1	TRBJ2-3	TRBD2	.	CASSKGLAGARDTQYF	TGTGCCAGCAGTAAAGGACTAGCGGGGGCTCGAGATACGCAGTATTTT
TRBV5-1	TRBJ1-1	.	.	CASCPGVNTEAFF	TGCGCCAGCTGTCCGGGGGTGAACACTGAAGCTTTCTTT
TRBV6-5	TRBJ2-1	.	.	CASSLAGAYNEQFF	TGTGCCAGCAGTTTGGCGGGCGCCTACAATGAGCAGTTCTTC
TRBV7-9	TRBJ1-2	.	.	CASSVGDYGYTF	TGTGCCAGCAGCGTAGGTGACTATGGCTACACCTTC
TRBV5-6	TRBJ2-7	.	.	CASSLWSYEQYF	TGTGCCAGCAGCTTGTGGTCCTACGAGCAGTACTTC
TRBV10-2	TRBJ2-5	.	once	CASRDGFETQYF	TGCGCCAGCAGGGACGGTTTCGAGACCCAGTACTTC
TRBV20-1	TRBJ2-1	TRBD2	.	CSAQTSGEQFF	TGCAGTGCCCAGACTAGCGGTGAGCAGTTCTTC
TRBV13	TRBJ2-5	.	.	CASSFFTDRLETQYF	TGTGCCAGCAGCTTCTTTACGGACAGACTAGAGACCCAGTACTTC
TRBV10-3	TRBJ2-3	.	.	CAISESLGAADTQYF	TGTGCCATCAGTGAGTCGTTGGGTGCAGCAGATACGCAGTATTTT
TRBV29-1	TRBJ2-7	TRBD2	.	CSVGGSSLREQYF	TGCAGCGTGGGGGGGTCCAGTCTCCGGGAGCAGTACTTC
TRBV19	TRBJ1-1	TRBD1	.	CASSILTGGVTEAFF	TGTGCCAGTAGTATTCTGACAGGGGGGGTCACTGAAGCTTTCTTT
TRBV10-1	TRBJ2-3	.	once	CASSESPEDTDTQYF	TGCGCCAGCAGTGAGTCCCCCGAGGACACAGATACGCAGTATTTT
TRBV4-3	TRBJ2-2	.	.	CASSQGDSNTGELFF	TGCGCCAGCAGCCAGGGGGACTCGAACACCGGGGAGCTGTTTTTT
TRBV27	TRBJ2-7	.	.	CASSLSSGNSYEQYF	TGTGCCAGCAGTTTATCTTCCGGGAACTCCTACGAGCAGTACTTC
TRBV4-1	TRBJ2-7	.	.	CASSQLAGPTTKEYF	TGCGCCAGCAGCCAACTAGCAGGGCCTACTACGAAGGAGTACTTC
TRBV6-5	TRBJ1-1	.	few	CASSYQVRQATFF	TGTGCCAGCAGTTACCAGGTCAGGCAGGCAACTTTCTTT
TRBV11-2	TRBJ2-3	TRBD2	.	CASSSDRTSGIWADTQYF	TGTGCCAGCAGCTCCGACCGGACTAGCGGGATATGGGCAGATACGCAGTATTTT
TRBV10-3	TRBJ1-5	.	once	CAISESEGDQPQHF	TGTGCCATCAGTGAGTCGGAGGGGGATCAGCCCCAGCATTTT
TRBV28	TRBJ2-1	.	.	CASSLETGGQFF	TGTGCCAGCAGTTTGGAGACCGGCGGGCAGTTCTTC
TRBV6-5	TRBJ2-3	TRBD2	.	CASRGSSGLTDTQYF	TGTGCCAGCAGAGGATCTAGCGGTCTCACAGATACGCAGTATTTT
TRBV2	TRBJ2-7	.	.	CASESSRDRLYEQYF	TGTGCCAGCGAAAGTTCCCGGGACCGTCTTTACGAGCAGTACTTC
TRBV12-5	TRBJ1-1	.	.	CASGPGAMNTEAFF	TGTGCTAGTGGTCCGGGGGCGATGAACACTGAAGCTTTCTTT